This record looks at one T cell receptor beta chain sequence and its context. Antigen: not known. The data belong to a study of PD-L1 blockade in urothelial cancer. In the study overall: Men with urothelial cancer arising in the bladder made up about nine tenths of the roughly 29 patients. Findings and caveats of the study: Below-median pretreatment blood TCR clonality was associated with improved progression-free and overall survival.

Produced via immunoSEQ multiplex PCR; TCRdb's table is partial and in-frame only. In the table there are about 35,000 clones, roughly four fifths of which are singletons. This CDR3 region has 14 residues. Looked up from germline, CDR1 is MNHNS and CDR2 is SASEGT. The V and J ends lost 6 bases and 8 bases respectively, with 19 bases between them. This chain links TRBV6-1 with TRBJ1-1, with TRBD1 as a possible D gene (6 bases). Sequenced material: PBMCs, taken around atezolizumab (anti-PD-L1) treatment. The receptor comes from a man aged 65-85 years with urothelial cancer. The CDR3 is CASRRGGPGVEAFF. CDR3 in DNA: TGTGCCAGCAGGAGGGGGGGCCCAGGGGTCGAAGCTTTCTTT.